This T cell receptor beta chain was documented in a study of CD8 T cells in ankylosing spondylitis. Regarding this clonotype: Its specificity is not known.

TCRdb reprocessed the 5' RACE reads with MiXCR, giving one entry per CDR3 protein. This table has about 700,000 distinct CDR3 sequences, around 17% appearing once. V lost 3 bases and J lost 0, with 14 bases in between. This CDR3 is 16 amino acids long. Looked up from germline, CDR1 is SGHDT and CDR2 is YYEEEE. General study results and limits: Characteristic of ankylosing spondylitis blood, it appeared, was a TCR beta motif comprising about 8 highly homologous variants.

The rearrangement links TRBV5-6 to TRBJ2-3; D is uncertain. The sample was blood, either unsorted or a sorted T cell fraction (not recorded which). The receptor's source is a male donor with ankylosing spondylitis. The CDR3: CASSYGHGWSTDTQYF. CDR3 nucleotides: TGTGCCAGCAGCTATGGGCACGGTTGGAGCACAGATACGCAGTATTTT. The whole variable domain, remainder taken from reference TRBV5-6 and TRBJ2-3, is DAGVTQSPTHLIKTRGQQVTLRCSPKSGHDTVSWYQQALGQGPQFIFQYYEEEERQRGNFPDRFSGHQFPNYSSELNVNALLLGDSALYLCASSYGHGWSTDTQYFGPGTRLTVL.